The next 4 T cell receptor beta chains were all read from a single sample in a study of blood T cell repertoires in COVID-19. Profiling relied on immunoSEQ multiplex PCR, and the TCRdb table lists in-frame clones only, not all of them. The sample lists around 40,000 clones; roughly 94% were seen once. Sequenced sample: peripheral blood. These TCRs come from a human donor with active COVID-19. The donor label of this sample is uncertain.

The chain is built from TRBV28 and TRBJ1-6, with TRBD1 as a possible D gene (6 bases). Germline V gene data show CDR1 as MDHEN and CDR2 as SYDVKM. The length of the CDR3 is 14 residues. V was pared by 2 bases and J by 9 bases, with 11 bases between. This CDR3 is CASSLGGARSPLHF. The CDR3 nucleotides read TGTGCCAGCAGTTTAGGGGGCGCCCGTTCACCCCTCCACTTT. Drawing the rest from reference TRBV28 and TRBJ1-6, the complete variable domain is DVKVTQSSRYLVKRTGEKVFLECVQDMDHENMFWYRQDPGLGLRLIYFSYDVKMKEKGDIPEGYSVSREKKERFSLILESASTNQTSMYLCASSLGGARSPLHFGNGTRLTVT.

The J gene is TRBJ1-5, the V gene TRBV6-2 or TRBV6-3; weak D call: TRBD1 (5 bases). Germline assignment: CDR1 MNHEY and CDR2 SVGEGT. V was pared by 2 bases and J by 6 bases, with 8 bases between. The CDR3 length is 13 residues. CDR3 sequence reads: CASSYVGGQPQHF. DNA for the CDR3: TGTGCCAGCAGTTACGTGGGGGGTCAGCCCCAGCATTTT.

The chain has TRBV6-6 and TRBJ2-3; D is unclear. Per germline, CDR1 MNHNY and CDR2 SVGAGI (reference sequence). The CDR3 is 13 residues long. V gave up 5 bases and J gave up 10 bases, with 16 bases separating them. For the CDR3, the DNA is TGTGCCAGCAGTAACCCGTCTAGTAAGTCGCAGTATTTT. Its protein is CASSNPSSKSQYF.

This chain uses TRBV28 with TRBJ1-3, with unresolved D. The CDR3 covers 14 residues. V was cut by 3 bases and J by 3 bases, with 9 bases left in between. Germline V gene sequence: CDR1 MDHEN, CDR2 SYDVKM. CDR3 in amino acids: CASSLAGDGNTIYF. The CDR3 DNA reads TGTGCCAGCAGTTTGGCAGGTGATGGAAACACCATATATTTT. Filled out from reference TRBV28 and TRBJ1-3, the complete variable domain reads DVKVTQSSRYLVKRTGEKVFLECVQDMDHENMFWYRQDPGLGLRLIYFSYDVKMKEKGDIPEGYSVSREKKERFSLILESASTNQTSMYLCASSLAGDGNTIYFGEGSWLTVV.